The rows below give T cell receptor beta chains drawn from one sample of a study of regulatory T cells in long-lasting Graves disease. TCRdb fed the multiplex PCR reads into MiXCR, producing one record per CDR3 protein. The sample yields 650,000 to 850,000 distinct CDR3 sequences, around 30% seen once. The sequencing used peripheral blood mononuclear cells (PBMCs), collected when the disease was refractory, from a patient treated with antithyroid drugs. These TCRs come from a female donor with Graves disease. Each CDR3 is given with its conserved first and last residue. A D gene is named only where the DNA matches it firmly. Rows give clone size only sometimes, using once, few, many, or a class for an expanded clone.

J gene: TRBJ2-4; V gene: TRBV19; D gene: .; clone size: .; CDR3 protein: CASSISSLTDSALAKNIQYF; CDR3 DNA: TGTGCCAGTAGTATATCCAGTCTAACCGATAGCGCTCTAGCCAAAAACATTCAGTACTTC
J gene: TRBJ2-1; V gene: TRBV5-1; D gene: .; clone size: once; CDR3 protein: CASSLAPRQRSSYNEQFF; CDR3 DNA: TGCGCCAGCAGCTTGGCCCCGCGCCAGAGGAGCTCCTACAATGAGCAGTTCTTC
J gene: TRBJ1-3; V gene: TRBV15; D gene: .; clone size: few; CDR3 protein: CATSGSWSGNTIYF; CDR3 DNA: TGTGCCACCAGCGGTTCCTGGTCTGGAAACACCATATATTTT
J gene: TRBJ1-1; V gene: TRBV6-2/TRBV6-3; D gene: .; clone size: .; CDR3 protein: CASSYSSGWAEAFF; CDR3 DNA: TGTGCCAGCAGTTACTCTTCGGGTTGGGCTGAAGCTTTCTTT
J gene: TRBJ1-2; V gene: TRBV6-9; D gene: TRBD1; clone size: .; CDR3 protein: CASSYDRGFGGYTF; CDR3 DNA: TGTGCCAGCAGTTACGACAGGGGCTTTGGGGGCTACACCTTC
J gene: TRBJ1-1; V gene: TRBV20-1; D gene: .; clone size: .; CDR3 protein: CSAQRGGPRTEAFF; CDR3 DNA: TGCAGTGCCCAGCGTGGCGGTCCTAGAACTGAAGCTTTCTTT
J gene: TRBJ2-5; V gene: TRBV4-1; D gene: TRBD2; clone size: .; CDR3 protein: CASSQGLAIEETQYF; CDR3 DNA: TGCGCCAGCAGCCAAGGACTAGCGATAGAAGAGACCCAGTACTTC
J gene: TRBJ2-7; V gene: TRBV7-2; D gene: .; clone size: many; CDR3 protein: CASSRAAPYEQYF; CDR3 DNA: TGTGCCAGCAGCCGGGCGGCCCCCTACGAGCAGTACTTC
J gene: TRBJ2-7; V gene: TRBV12-3/TRBV12-4; D gene: .; clone size: few; CDR3 protein: CASSYSKSEQYF; CDR3 DNA: TGTGCCAGCAGTTATAGTAAATCCGAGCAGTACTTC
J gene: TRBJ1-5; V gene: TRBV5-1; D gene: TRBD1; clone size: .; CDR3 protein: CASSLGTGPGQPQHF; CDR3 DNA: TGCGCCAGCAGCCTCGGGACAGGGCCGGGTCAGCCCCAGCATTTT
J gene: TRBJ1-4; V gene: TRBV19; D gene: .; clone size: .; CDR3 protein: CASGAGFSNEKLFF; CDR3 DNA: TGTGCCAGTGGTGCGGGATTCAGCAATGAAAAACTGTTTTTT
J gene: TRBJ2-1; V gene: TRBV11-2; D gene: .; clone size: .; CDR3 protein: CASSLYNNEQFF; CDR3 DNA: TGTGCCAGCAGCTTATACAACAATGAGCAGTTCTTC
J gene: TRBJ1-2; V gene: TRBV12-3/TRBV12-4; D gene: TRBD1; clone size: .; CDR3 protein: CASNIHRGDNYGYTF; CDR3 DNA: TGTGCCAGCAATATCCACAGGGGAGATAACTATGGCTACACCTTC
J gene: TRBJ2-5; V gene: TRBV7-9; D gene: .; clone size: once; CDR3 protein: CASSAGQSTLRVFF; CDR3 DNA: TGTGCCAGCAGCGCGGGACAGTCCACCCTTCGGGTGTTCTTC
J gene: TRBJ1-1; V gene: TRBV28; D gene: TRBD1; clone size: many; CDR3 protein: CASRPGTENTEAFF; CDR3 DNA: TGTGCCAGCAGACCCGGGACAGAGAACACTGAAGCTTTCTTT
J gene: TRBJ2-7; V gene: TRBV12-3/TRBV12-4; D gene: TRBD1; clone size: few; CDR3 protein: CASSRYRGSYEQYF; CDR3 DNA: TGTGCCAGCAGTCGCTACAGGGGCTCCTACGAGCAGTACTTC
J gene: TRBJ1-1; V gene: TRBV2; D gene: TRBD1; clone size: .; CDR3 protein: CASSGTGGASVAEAFF; CDR3 DNA: TGTGCCAGCAGTGGGACAGGGGGCGCTTCGGTAGCTGAAGCTTTCTTT
J gene: TRBJ1-2; V gene: TRBV13; D gene: .; clone size: many; CDR3 protein: CASSARYGYTF; CDR3 DNA: TGTGCCAGCAGCGCGCGCTATGGCTACACCTTC
J gene: TRBJ1-1; V gene: TRBV5-5; D gene: .; clone size: few; CDR3 protein: CASSGSTVGAATEAFF; CDR3 DNA: TGTGCCAGCAGCGGGAGCACTGTTGGGGCAGCCACTGAAGCTTTCTTT
J gene: TRBJ2-2; V gene: TRBV6-1; D gene: TRBD2; clone size: .; CDR3 protein: CASSNGEGHVTGELFF; CDR3 DNA: TGTGCCAGCTCAAATGGGGAGGGCCACGTCACCGGGGAGCTGTTTTTT
J gene: TRBJ2-7; V gene: TRBV30; D gene: .; clone size: .; CDR3 protein: CAWSRDHLPEQYF; CDR3 DNA: TGTGCCTGGAGTAGGGACCACCTTCCGGAGCAGTACTTC
J gene: TRBJ1-3; V gene: TRBV9; D gene: TRBD1; clone size: .; CDR3 protein: CASSVDPGGSGNTIYF; CDR3 DNA: TGTGCCAGCAGCGTAGATCCAGGGGGCTCTGGAAACACCATATATTTT